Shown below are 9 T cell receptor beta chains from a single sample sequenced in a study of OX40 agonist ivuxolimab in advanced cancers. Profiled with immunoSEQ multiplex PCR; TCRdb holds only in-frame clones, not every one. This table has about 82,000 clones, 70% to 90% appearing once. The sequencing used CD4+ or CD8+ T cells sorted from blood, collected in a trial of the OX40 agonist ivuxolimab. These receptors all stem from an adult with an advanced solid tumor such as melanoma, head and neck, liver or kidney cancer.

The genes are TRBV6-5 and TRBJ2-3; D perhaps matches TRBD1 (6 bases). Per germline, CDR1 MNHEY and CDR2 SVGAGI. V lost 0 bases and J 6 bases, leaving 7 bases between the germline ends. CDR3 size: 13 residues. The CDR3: CASSYSGADTQYF. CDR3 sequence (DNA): TGTGCCAGCAGTTACTCGGGGGCCGATACGCAGTATTTT.

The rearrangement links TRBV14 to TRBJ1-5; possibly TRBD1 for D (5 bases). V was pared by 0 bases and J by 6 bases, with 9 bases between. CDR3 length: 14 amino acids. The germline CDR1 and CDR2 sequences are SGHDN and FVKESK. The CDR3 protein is CASSQDGGSQPQHF. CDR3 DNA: TGTGCCAGCAGCCAAGATGGGGGGAGTCAGCCCCAGCATTTT.

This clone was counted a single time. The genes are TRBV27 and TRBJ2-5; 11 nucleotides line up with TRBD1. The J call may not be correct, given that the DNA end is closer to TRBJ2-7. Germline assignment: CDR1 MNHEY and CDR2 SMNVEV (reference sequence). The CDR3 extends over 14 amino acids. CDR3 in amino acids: CASSGGQGVHEQYF. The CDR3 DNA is TGTGCCAGCAGCGGGGGACAGGGGGTTCACGAGCAGTACTTC.

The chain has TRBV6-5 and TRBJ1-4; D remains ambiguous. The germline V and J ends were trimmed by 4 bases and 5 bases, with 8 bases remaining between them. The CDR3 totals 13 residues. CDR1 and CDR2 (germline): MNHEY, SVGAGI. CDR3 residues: CASSFIRNEKLFF. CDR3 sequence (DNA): TGTGCCAGCAGTTTCATCAGGAATGAAAAACTGTTTTTT.

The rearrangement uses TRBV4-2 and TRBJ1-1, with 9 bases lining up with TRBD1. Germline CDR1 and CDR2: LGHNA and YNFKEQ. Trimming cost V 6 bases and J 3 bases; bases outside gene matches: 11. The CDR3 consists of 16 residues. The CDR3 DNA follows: TGTGCCAGCAGTCAGGGACAGGGTGGGAGGGACACTGAAGCTTTCTTT. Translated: CASSQGQGGRDTEAFF.

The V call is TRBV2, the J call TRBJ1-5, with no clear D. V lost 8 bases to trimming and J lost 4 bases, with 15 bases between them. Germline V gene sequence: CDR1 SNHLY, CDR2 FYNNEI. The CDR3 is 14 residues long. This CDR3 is CASQRSVLNQPQHF. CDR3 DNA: TGTGCCAGCCAAAGATCGGTTTTGAATCAGCCCCAGCATTTT.

CDR3 sequence (DNA): TGTGCCAGCAGTGAGCCCGGACGGGCGCGGGAAAAACTGTTTTTT. This codes for CASSEPGRAREKLFF. V usage is TRBV6-1 and J usage is TRBJ1-4, with D hard to call. CDR3 size: 15 residues. Germline assignment: CDR1 MNHNS and CDR2 SASEGT. The ends were cut back, 3 bases at V and 8 bases at J, with 16 bases in the middle.

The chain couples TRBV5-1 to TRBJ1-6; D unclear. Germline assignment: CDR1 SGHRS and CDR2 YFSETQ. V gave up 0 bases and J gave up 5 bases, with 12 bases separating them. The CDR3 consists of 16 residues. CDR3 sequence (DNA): TGCGCCAGCAGCTTGGGACAAGGAAGGAATAATTCACCCCTCCACTTT. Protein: CASSLGQGRNNSPLHF.

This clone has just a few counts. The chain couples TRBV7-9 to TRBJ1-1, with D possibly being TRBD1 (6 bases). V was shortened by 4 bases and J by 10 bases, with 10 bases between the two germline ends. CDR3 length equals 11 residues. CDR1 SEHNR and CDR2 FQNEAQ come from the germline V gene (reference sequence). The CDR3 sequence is CASSSQGGAFF. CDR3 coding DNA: TGTGCCAGCAGCTCCCAAGGGGGAGCTTTCTTT. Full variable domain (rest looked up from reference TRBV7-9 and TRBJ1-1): DTGVSQNPRHKITKRGQNVTFRCDPISEHNRLYWYRQTLGQGPEFLTYFQNEAQLEKSRLLSDRFSAERPKGSFSTLEIQRTEQGDSAMYLCASSSQGGAFFGQGTRLTVV.